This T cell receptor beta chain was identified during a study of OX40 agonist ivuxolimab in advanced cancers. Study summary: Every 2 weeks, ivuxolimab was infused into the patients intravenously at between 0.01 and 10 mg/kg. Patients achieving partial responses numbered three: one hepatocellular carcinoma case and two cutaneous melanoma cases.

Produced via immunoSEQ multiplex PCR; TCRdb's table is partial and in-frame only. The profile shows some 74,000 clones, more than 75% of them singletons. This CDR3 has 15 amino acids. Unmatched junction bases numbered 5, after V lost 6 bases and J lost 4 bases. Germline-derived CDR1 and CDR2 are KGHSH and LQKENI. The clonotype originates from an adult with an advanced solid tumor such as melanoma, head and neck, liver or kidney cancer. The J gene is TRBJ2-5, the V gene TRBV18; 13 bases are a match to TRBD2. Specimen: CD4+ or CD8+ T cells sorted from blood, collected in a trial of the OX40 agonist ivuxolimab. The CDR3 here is CASSPGTSGVETQYF. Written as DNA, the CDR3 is TGTGCCAGCTCGCCCGGGACTAGCGGGGTAGAGACCCAGTACTTC.